This T cell receptor (beta chain) derives from a study of blood T cells in healthy people across ages. PCR was performed a second time for 7 to 11 cycles using a sample-barcoded 5' primer and a J-beta primer mix. MiXCR, run by TCRdb on the 5' RACE reads, gives a single entry per CDR3 protein. The table has approximately 580,000 distinct CDR3 sequences, around 24% seen once. Germline-derived CDR1 and CDR2 are MDHEN and SYDVKM. The length of the CDR3 is 15 residues. A word on this clonotype: Its ends do not fully match the called genes, so a read error is possible.

These same data were also listed under a study on T cells of mothers and their children. That source notes: A few healthy Caucasian mothers, along with their six children, served as the donors.

The TCR comes from a boy under 18 in good health. The V gene is TRBV28, the J gene TRBJ1-2; possibly TRBD1 for D (5 bases). The specimen sequenced was blood. DNA of the CDR3: TGTGCCAGCAGACCTCGGGCAGGGATGCTCTATGACTACACCTTC. Its translation is CASRPRAGMLYDYTF.